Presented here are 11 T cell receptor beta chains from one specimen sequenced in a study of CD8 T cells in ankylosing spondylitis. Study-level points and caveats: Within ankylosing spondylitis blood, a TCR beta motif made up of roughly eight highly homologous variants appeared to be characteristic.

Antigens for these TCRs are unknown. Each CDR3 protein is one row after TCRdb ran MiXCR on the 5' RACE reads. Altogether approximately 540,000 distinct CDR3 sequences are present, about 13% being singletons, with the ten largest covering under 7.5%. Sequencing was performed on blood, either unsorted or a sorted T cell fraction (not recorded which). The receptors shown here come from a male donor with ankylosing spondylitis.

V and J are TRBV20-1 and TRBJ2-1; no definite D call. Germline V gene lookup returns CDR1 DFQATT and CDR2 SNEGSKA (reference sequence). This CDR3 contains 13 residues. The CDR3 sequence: CTFREATYNEQFF. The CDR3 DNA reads TGCACCTTCCGAGAGGCCACCTACAATGAGCAGTTCTTC.

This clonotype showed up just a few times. The CDR3 bases are TGCGCCAGCAGCTATAACACTGGGGCCAACGTCCTGACTTTC. This gives the protein CASSYNTGANVLTF. This chain uses TRBV4-1 with TRBJ2-6; D is unresolved. CDR3 length: 14 amino acids. The germline V and J ends were trimmed by 5 bases and 2 bases, with 7 bases remaining between them. Looked up from germline, CDR1 is MGHRA and CDR2 is YSYEKL.

CDR3 in amino acids: CASSLQQGQPGGYTF. The CDR3, as DNA: TGTGCCAGCAGCTTGCAACAAGGACAGCCTGGTGGCTACACCTTC. The chain is built from TRBV7-2 and TRBJ1-2; maybe TRBD1 (6 bases). This CDR3 spans 15 amino acids. The V gene's germline CDR1 is SGHTA and CDR2 FQGNSA. V was shortened by 3 bases and J by 7 bases, with 18 bases between the two germline ends.

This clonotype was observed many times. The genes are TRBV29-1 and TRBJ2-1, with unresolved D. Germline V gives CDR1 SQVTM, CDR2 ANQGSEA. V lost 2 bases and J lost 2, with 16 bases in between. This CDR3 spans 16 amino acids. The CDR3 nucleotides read TGCAGCGTTGAATACCCCGAAGGATGGGCCTACAATGAGCAGTTCTTC. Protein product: CSVEYPEGWAYNEQFF.

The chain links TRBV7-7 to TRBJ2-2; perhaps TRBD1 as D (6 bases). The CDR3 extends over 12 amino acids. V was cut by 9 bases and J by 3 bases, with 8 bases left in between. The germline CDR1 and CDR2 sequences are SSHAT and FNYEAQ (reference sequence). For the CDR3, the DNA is TGTGCCAGAGGGGGAGACACCGGGGAGCTGTTTTTT. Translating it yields CARGGDTGELFF.

Here the CDR3 DNA reads TGTGCCAGCAGCCAAGACTTGTGGGCCTTAGACCAGAACACTGAAGCTTTCTTT. It yields the protein CASSQDLWALDQNTEAFF. The rearrangement joins TRBV3-1 to TRBJ1-1; unclear D gene. CDR1 LGHDT and CDR2 YNNKEL come from the germline V gene (reference sequence). Trimming stripped 0 bases from V and 1 base from J, with 18 bases between. This CDR3 is 18 amino acids long.

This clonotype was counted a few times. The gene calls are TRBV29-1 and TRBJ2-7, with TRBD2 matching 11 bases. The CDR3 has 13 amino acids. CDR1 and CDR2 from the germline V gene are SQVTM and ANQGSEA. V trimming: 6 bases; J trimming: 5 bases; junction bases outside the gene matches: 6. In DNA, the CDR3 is TGCAGCGTCTCCGGGACTAGCGGTGACGAGCAGTACTTC. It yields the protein CSVSGTSGDEQYF.

DNA of the CDR3: TGCGCCAGCAGCCCCTCTATGGGAGTCACAGATACGCAGTATTTT. It specifies CASSPSMGVTDTQYF. The chain joins TRBV5-1 to TRBJ2-3, with D tentatively TRBD2 (5 bases). Germline loops: CDR1 SGHRS, CDR2 YFSETQ. The CDR3 length is 15 residues. V was shortened by 4 bases and J by 2 bases, with 14 bases between the two germline ends.

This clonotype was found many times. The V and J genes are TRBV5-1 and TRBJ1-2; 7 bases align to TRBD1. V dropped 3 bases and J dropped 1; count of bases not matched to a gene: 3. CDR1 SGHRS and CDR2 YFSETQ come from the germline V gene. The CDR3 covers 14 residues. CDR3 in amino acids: CASSSGTVNYGYTF. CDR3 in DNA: TGCGCCAGCAGCTCCGGGACAGTTAACTATGGCTACACCTTC.

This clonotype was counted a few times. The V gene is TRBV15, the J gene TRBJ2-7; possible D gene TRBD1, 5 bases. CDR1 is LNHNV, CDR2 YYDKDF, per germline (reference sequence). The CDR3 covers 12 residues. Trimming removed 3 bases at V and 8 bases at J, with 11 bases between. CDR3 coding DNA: TGTGCCACCAGCAGCAGGGCCGTGCAGCAGTACTTC. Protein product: CATSSRAVQQYF.

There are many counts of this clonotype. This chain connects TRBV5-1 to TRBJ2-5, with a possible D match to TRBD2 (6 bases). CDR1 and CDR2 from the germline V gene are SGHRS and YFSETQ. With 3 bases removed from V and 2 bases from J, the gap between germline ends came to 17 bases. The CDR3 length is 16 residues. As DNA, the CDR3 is TGCGCCAGCAGCTCCTCCGGGGGTCTACCTCAAGAGACCCAGTACTTC. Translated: CASSSSGGLPQETQYF.